In this sample, the clone carrying this TCR beta chain turned up a few times. Being one base from a much bigger clone, this may be a read error. This sample is drawn from a study of tumor-infiltrating lymphocytes in oesophageal squamous cell carcinoma. Trimming stripped 6 bases from V and 11 bases from J, with 25 bases between. The CDR3 has 15 residues. TCRdb used MiXCR to reprocess the PCR reads, holding one entry per CDR3 protein. The data contain roughly 6,300 distinct CDR3 sequences, roughly 15% of them singletons. Sequencing input: normal esophageal tissue next to the tumor. The J gene is TRBJ2-5, the V gene TRBV12-3 or TRBV12-4, with a possible D match to TRBD2 (6 bases). The sequence derives from a male donor with esophageal squamous cell carcinoma. The DNA for the CDR3 is TGTGCCAGCAGGGCGGGGCACCCGCCCTACAATGAGCAGTACTTC. Translated, it gives CASRAGHPPYNEQYF.